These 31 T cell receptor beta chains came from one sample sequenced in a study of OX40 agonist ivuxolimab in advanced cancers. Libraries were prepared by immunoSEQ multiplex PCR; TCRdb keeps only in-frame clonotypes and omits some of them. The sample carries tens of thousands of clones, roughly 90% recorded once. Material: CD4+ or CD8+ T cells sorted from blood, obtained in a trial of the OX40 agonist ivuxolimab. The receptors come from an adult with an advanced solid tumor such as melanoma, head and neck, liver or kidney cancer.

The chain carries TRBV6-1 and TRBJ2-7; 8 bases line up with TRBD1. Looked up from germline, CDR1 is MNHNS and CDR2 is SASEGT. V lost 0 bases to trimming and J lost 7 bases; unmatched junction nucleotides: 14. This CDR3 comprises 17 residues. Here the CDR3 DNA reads TGTGCCAGCAGTGAAGCGCTCGAGACAGGGGCTTTAATGGAGCAGTACTTC. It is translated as CASSEALETGALMEQYF.

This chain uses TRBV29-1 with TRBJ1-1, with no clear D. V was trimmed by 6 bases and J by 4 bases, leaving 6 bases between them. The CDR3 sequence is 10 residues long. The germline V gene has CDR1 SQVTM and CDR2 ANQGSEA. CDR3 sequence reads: CSVVGTEAFF. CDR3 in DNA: TGCAGCGTAGTCGGCACTGAAGCTTTCTTT. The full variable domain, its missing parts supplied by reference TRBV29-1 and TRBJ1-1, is SAVISQKPSRDICQRGTSLTIQCQVDSQVTMMFWYRQQPGQSLTLIATANQGSEATYESGFVIDKFPISRPNLTFSTLTVSNMSPEDSSIYLCSVVGTEAFFGQGTRLTVV.

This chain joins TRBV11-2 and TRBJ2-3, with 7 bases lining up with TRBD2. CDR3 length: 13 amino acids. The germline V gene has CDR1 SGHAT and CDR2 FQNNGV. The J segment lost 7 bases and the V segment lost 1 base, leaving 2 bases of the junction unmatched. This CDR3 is CASSLASGNTQYF. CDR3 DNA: TGTGCCAGCAGCTTAGCTAGCGGCAATACGCAGTATTTT.

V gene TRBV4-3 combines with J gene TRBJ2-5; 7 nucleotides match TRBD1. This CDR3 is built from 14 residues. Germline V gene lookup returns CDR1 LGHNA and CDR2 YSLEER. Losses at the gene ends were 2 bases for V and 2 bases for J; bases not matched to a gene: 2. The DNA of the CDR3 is TGCGCCAGCAGCCAAAACAGGGGTCAAGAGACCCAGTACTTC. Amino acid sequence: CASSQNRGQETQYF.

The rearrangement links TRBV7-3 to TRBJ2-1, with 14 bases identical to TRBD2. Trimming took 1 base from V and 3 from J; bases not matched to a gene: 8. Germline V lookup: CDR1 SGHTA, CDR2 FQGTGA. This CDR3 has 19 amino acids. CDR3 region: CASSLMGLAGERVYNEQFF. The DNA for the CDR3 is TGTGCCAGCAGCTTAATGGGACTAGCGGGGGAGAGGGTCTACAATGAGCAGTTCTTC. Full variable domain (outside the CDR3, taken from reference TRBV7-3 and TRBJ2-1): GAGVSQTPSNKVTEKGKYVELRCDPISGHTALYWYRQSLGQGPEFLIYFQGTGAADDSGLPNDRFFAVRPEGSVSTLKIQRTERGDSAVYLCASSLMGLAGERVYNEQFFGPGTRLTVL.

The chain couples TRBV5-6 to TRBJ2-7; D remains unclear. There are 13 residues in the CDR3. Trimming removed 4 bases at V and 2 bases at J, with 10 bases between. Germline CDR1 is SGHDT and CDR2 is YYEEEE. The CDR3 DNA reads TGTGCCAGCAGCCTAGACATTACCTACGAGCAGTACTTC. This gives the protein CASSLDITYEQYF.

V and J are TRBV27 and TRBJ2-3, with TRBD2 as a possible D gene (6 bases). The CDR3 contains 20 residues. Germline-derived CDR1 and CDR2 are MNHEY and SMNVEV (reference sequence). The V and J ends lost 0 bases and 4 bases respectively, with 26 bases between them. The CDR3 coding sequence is TGTGCCAGCAGTTTATCACAGATCGGTTCGGGCCCGGGAGTATCAGATACGCAGTATTTT. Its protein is CASSLSQIGSGPGVSDTQYF.

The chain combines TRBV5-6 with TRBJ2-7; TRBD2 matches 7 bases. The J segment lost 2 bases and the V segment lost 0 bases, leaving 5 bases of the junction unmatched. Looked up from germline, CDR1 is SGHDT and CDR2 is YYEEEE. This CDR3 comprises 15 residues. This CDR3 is CASSLVGGGAYEQYF. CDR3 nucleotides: TGTGCCAGCAGCTTGGTAGGCGGGGGAGCCTACGAGCAGTACTTC.

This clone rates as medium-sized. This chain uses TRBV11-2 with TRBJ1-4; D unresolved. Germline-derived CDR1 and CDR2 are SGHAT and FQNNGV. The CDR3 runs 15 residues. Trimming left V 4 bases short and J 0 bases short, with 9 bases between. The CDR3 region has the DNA TGTGCCAGCAGCTCAACACTGGCAACTAATGAAAAACTGTTTTTT. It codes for CASSSTLATNEKLFF.

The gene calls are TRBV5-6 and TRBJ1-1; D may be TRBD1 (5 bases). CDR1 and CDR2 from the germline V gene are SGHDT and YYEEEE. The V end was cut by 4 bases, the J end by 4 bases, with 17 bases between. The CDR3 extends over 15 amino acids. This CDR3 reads CASSGGPGGVTEAFF. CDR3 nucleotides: TGTGCCAGCAGCGGTGGACCCGGAGGGGTCACTGAAGCTTTCTTT.

CDR3 bases: TGTGCCAGTAGTGGAGGGATGGACCACCCTACGCAGTATTTT. Its protein is CASSGGMDHPTQYF. The chain uses TRBV19 and TRBJ2-3; D possibly corresponds to TRBD2 (6 bases). Germline V gene sequence: CDR1 LNHDA, CDR2 SQIVND (reference sequence). CDR3 size: 14 residues. V was clipped by 5 bases and J by 8 bases, with 17 bases between them.

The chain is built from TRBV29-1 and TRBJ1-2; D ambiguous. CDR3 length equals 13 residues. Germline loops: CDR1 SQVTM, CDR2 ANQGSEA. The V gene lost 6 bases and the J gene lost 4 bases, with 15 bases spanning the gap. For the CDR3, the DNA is TGCAGCGTCACGGCCCCGCAGAGCTATGGCTACACCTTC. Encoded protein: CSVTAPQSYGYTF.

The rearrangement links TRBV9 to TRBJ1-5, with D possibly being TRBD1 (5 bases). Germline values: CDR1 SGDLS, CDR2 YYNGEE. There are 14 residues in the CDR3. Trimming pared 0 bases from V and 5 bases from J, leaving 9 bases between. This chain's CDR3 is CASSVGGVDQPQHF. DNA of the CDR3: TGTGCCAGCAGCGTAGGAGGGGTTGATCAGCCCCAGCATTTT.

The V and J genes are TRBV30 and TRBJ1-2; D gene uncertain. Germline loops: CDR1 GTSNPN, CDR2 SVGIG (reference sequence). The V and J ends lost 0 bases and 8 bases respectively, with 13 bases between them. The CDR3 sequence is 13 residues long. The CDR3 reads CAWSVSAPGGYTF. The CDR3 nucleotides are TGTGCCTGGAGTGTGTCGGCGCCGGGGGGCTACACCTTC. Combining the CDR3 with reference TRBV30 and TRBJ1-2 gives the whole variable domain SQTIHQWPATLVQPVGSPLSLECTVEGTSNPNLYWYRQAAGRGLQLLFYSVGIGQISSEVPQNLSASRPQDRQFILSSKKLLLSDSGFYLCAWSVSAPGGYTFGSGTRLTVV.

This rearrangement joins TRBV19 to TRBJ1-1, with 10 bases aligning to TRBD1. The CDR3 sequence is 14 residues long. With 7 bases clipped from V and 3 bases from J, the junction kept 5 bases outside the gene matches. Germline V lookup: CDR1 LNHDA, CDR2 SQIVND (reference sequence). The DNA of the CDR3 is TGTGCCAGTACCTCGACAGGGGGCTACACTGAAGCTTTCTTT. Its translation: CASTSTGGYTEAFF.

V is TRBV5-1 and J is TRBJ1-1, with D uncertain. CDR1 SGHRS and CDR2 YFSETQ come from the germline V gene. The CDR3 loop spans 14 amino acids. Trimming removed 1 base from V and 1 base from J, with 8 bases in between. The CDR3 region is CASSLYGTNTEAFF. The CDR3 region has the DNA TGCGCCAGCAGCTTGTACGGTACGAACACTGAAGCTTTCTTT.

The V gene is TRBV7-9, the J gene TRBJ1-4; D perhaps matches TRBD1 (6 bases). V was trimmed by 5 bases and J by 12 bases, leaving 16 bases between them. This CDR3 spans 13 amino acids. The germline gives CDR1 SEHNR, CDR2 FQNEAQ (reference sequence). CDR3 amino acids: CASSRTGSGELFF. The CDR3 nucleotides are TGTGCCAGCAGCCGTACAGGGTCGGGGGAACTGTTTTTT.

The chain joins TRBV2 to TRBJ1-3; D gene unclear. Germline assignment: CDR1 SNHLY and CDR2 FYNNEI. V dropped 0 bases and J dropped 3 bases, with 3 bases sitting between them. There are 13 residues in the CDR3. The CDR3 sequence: CASSEAHGNTIYF. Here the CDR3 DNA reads TGTGCCAGCAGTGAAGCGCATGGAAACACCATATATTTT.

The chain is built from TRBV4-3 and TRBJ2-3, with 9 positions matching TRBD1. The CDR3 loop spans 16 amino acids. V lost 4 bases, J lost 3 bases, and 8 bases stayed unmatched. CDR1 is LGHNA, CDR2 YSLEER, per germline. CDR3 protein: CASSLEPGQGTDTQYF. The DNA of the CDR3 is TGCGCCAGCAGCCTCGAGCCGGGACAGGGTACAGATACGCAGTATTTT.

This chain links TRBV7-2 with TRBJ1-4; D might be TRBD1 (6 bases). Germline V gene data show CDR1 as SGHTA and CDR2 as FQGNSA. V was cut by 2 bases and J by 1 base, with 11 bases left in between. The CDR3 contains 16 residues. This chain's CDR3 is CASSLRGAGTNEKLFF. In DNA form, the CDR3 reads TGTGCCAGCAGCTTACGGGGGGCTGGAACTAATGAAAAACTGTTTTTT.

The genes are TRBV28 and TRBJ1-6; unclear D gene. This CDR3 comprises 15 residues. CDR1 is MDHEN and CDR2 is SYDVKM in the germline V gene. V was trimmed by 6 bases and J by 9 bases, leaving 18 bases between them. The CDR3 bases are TGTGCCAGCAGAGCCGTTGATTTGAGGAGTTCACCCCTCCACTTT. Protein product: CASRAVDLRSSPLHF.

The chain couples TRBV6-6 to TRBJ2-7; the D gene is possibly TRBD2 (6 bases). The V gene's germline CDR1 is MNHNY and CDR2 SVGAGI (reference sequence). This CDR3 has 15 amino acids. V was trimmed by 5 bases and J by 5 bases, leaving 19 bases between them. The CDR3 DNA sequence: TGTGCCAGCAGTCCCTTTCATAGCGGAGGGGACGAGCAGTACTTC. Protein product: CASSPFHSGGDEQYF.

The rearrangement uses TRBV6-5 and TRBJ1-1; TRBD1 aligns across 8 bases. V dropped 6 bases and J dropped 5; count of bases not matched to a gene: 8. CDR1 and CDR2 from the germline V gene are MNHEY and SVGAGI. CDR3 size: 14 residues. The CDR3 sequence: CASSRGQGGTEAFF. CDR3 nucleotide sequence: TGTGCCAGCAGCCGAGGACAGGGAGGGACTGAAGCTTTCTTT.

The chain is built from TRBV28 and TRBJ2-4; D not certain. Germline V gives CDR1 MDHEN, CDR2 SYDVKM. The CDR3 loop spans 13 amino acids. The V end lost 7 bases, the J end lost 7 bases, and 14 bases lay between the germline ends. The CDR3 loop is CASTMTGENIQYF. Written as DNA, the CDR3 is TGTGCCAGCACCATGACCGGTGAGAACATTCAGTACTTC.

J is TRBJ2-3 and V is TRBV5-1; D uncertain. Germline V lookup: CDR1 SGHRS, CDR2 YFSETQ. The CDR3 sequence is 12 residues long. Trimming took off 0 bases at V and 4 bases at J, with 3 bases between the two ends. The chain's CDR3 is CASSLVADTQYF. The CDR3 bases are TGCGCCAGCAGCTTGGTGGCAGATACGCAGTATTTT.

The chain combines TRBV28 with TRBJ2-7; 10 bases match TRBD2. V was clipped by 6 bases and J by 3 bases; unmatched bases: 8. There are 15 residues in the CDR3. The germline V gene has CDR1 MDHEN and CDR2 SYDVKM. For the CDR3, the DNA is TGTGCCAGCAGCCGCCCACTAGCGGGGAACTACGAGCAGTACTTC. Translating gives CASSRPLAGNYEQYF.

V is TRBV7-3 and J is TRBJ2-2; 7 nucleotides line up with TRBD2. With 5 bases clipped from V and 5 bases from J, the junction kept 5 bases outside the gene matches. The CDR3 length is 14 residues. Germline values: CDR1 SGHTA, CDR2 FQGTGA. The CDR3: CASSQTGGTGELFF. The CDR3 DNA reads TGTGCCAGCAGCCAGACCGGGGGGACCGGGGAGCTGTTTTTT.

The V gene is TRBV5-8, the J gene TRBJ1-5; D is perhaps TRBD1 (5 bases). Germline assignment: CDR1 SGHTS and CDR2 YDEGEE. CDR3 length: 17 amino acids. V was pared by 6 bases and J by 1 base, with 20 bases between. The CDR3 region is CASTDRRRGYSNQPQHF. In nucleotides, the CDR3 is TGTGCCAGCACCGACCGGCGGAGGGGATACAGCAATCAGCCCCAGCATTTT.

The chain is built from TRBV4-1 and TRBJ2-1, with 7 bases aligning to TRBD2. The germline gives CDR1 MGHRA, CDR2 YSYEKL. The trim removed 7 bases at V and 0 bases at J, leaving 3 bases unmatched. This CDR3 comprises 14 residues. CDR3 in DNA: TGCGCCAGCATGGGGAGGGGCTCCTACAATGAGCAGTTCTTC. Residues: CASMGRGSYNEQFF.

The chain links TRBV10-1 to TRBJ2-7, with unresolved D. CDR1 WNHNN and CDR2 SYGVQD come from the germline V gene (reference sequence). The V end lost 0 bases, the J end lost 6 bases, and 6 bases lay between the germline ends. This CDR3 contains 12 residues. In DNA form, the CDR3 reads TGCGCCAGCAGTGAGTCGCACTCCGAGCAGTACTTC. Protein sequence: CASSESHSEQYF.

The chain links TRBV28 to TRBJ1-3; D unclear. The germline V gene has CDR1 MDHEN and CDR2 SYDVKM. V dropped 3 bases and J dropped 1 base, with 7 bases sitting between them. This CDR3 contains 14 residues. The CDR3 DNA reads TGTGCCAGCAGTTTCACGTATTCTGGAAACACCATATATTTT. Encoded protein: CASSFTYSGNTIYF.